This passage covers 32 T cell receptor beta chains from one sample sequenced in a study of a mutant IDH1 vaccine in newly diagnosed glioma. Described time point: week 5, during vaccination. A 20-mer mutant IDH1 peptide at 300 ug was injected subcutaneously with topical imiquimod. Assay: immunoSEQ multiplex PCR; the TCRdb copy retains only in-frame clones and omits some. This sample has tens of thousands of clones, with around 82% found just once. These TCRs are of unknown antigen specificity. This sample comprised PBMCs, obtained from a glioma patient whose treatment included an IDH1 peptide vaccine. The receptors originated from a woman between 18 and 29 years old with glioma. Some clones in this sample may be carry-over from other donors' samples.

V usage is TRBV11-2 and J usage is TRBJ2-2; maybe TRBD1 (5 bases). Trimming removed 3 bases at V and 7 bases at J, with 15 bases between. The CDR3 extends over 15 amino acids. Germline CDR1 is SGHAT and CDR2 is FQNNGV. CDR3 coding DNA: TGTGCCAGCAGCTTGAGGTTCAGGGAAAACGGGGAGCTGTTTTTT. This encodes CASSLRFRENGELFF.

A few counts support this clone. CDR3 sequence: CASGLWGVEAFF. As DNA, the CDR3 is TGTGCTAGTGGTTTGTGGGGAGTTGAAGCTTTCTTT. The V gene is TRBV12-5, the J gene TRBJ1-1, with unresolved D. With 2 bases removed from V and 7 bases from J, the gap between germline ends came to 8 bases. The CDR3 runs 12 residues. Germline V lookup: CDR1 LGHNT, CDR2 FRNRAP.

This clone has only one observation. J is TRBJ1-1 and V is TRBV5-1; D remains ambiguous. Germline CDR1 and CDR2: SGHRS and YFSETQ. V shed 0 bases and J shed 0 bases, with 9 bases lying between them. This CDR3 has 15 residues. DNA for the CDR3: TGCGCCAGCAGCTTGGCCCCGGGGTTGAACACTGAAGCTTTCTTT. It specifies CASSLAPGLNTEAFF.

This clone came up a few times. The chain carries TRBV5-5 and TRBJ1-2; D call uncertain. Germline-derived CDR1 and CDR2 are SGHKS and YYEKEE (reference sequence). The V and J ends lost 4 bases and 4 bases respectively, with 14 bases between them. The CDR3 runs 14 residues. For the CDR3, the DNA is TGTGCCAGCAGCGGATACCTGGGTGGCTATGGCTACACCTTC. It codes for CASSGYLGGYGYTF.

The chain recombines TRBV25-1 with TRBJ2-2, with no clear D. Germline assignment: CDR1 MGHDK and CDR2 SYGVNS. The V gene lost 8 bases and the J gene lost 2 bases, with 3 bases spanning the gap. This CDR3 is 11 amino acids long. The CDR3 is CASLNTGELFF. As DNA, the CDR3 is TGTGCCAGCCTTAACACCGGGGAGCTGTTTTTT.

J is TRBJ2-1 and V is TRBV5-1; 12 bases are shared with TRBD2. The CDR3 covers 16 residues. Germline CDR1 reads SGHRS; CDR2 reads YFSETQ. V shed 6 bases and J 6 bases; nucleotides not matched to a gene: 10. CDR3 protein: CASNPSGTSGLNEQFF. The CDR3 DNA sequence: TGCGCCAGCAACCCTTCCGGGACTAGCGGGCTCAATGAGCAGTTCTTC.

The chain is built from TRBV27 and TRBJ1-3; tentative D call: TRBD1 (6 bases). The CDR3 extends over 15 amino acids. V dropped 0 bases and J dropped 1 base, with 7 bases sitting between them. Germline assignment: CDR1 MNHEY and CDR2 SMNVEV (reference sequence). As DNA, the CDR3 is TGTGCCAGCAGTTTATCTACAGGGTCTGGAAACACCATATATTTT. Encoded protein: CASSLSTGSGNTIYF.

The gene calls are TRBV15 and TRBJ1-5; D may be TRBD1 (5 bases). V dropped 0 bases and J dropped 4 bases, with 10 bases sitting between them. The CDR3 is 15 residues long. CDR1 is LNHNV, CDR2 YYDKDF, per germline (reference sequence). This CDR3 is CATSRDGGNNQPQHF. The CDR3 nucleotides read TGTGCCACCAGCAGAGACGGGGGAAATAATCAGCCCCAGCATTTT.

In the case of this clone: A read error is possible here, since a much larger clone lies one base away. Other DNA sequences from this sample encode an identical CDR3 as well. V gene TRBV27 combines with J gene TRBJ2-1; the D call may be TRBD1 or TRBD2 (5 bases each). Germline CDR1 reads MNHEY; CDR2 reads SMNVEV (reference sequence). The CDR3 has 13 residues. V was pared by 3 bases and J by 5 bases, with 8 bases between. CDR3 coding DNA: TGTGCCAGCAGTTTGGGGGTAAACAATGAGCAGTTCTTC. It codes for CASSLGVNNEQFF.

This clone turned up a few times. The chain recombines TRBV18 with TRBJ2-3, with D hard to call. The CDR3 contains 12 residues. V was shortened by 3 bases and J by 5 bases, with 6 bases between the two germline ends. Germline V CDR1 and CDR2: KGHSH, LQKENI. CDR3 coding DNA: TGTGCCAGCTCACCGCTAGGAGATACGCAGTATTTT. Translating gives CASSPLGDTQYF.

This chain uses TRBV30 with TRBJ1-1, with D possibly being TRBD1 (5 bases). Germline CDR1 reads GTSNPN; CDR2 reads SVGIG (reference sequence). The CDR3 extends over 14 amino acids. The ends were cut back, 3 bases at V and 1 base at J, with 12 bases in the middle. This chain's CDR3 is CAWSFTGKNTEAFF. Here the CDR3 DNA reads TGTGCCTGGAGCTTCACAGGAAAGAACACTGAAGCTTTCTTT.

This clone was seen a few times. The CDR3 is CASRDGQSPYEQYF. The CDR3 DNA follows: TGTGCCAGCAGGGACGGACAGTCACCCTACGAGCAGTACTTC. This rearrangement joins TRBV7-9 to TRBJ2-7; TRBD1 might be the D (6 bases). This CDR3 comprises 14 residues. The V gene lost 6 bases and the J gene lost 2 bases, with 14 bases spanning the gap. The germline gives CDR1 SEHNR, CDR2 FQNEAQ (reference sequence). The complete variable domain, with remaining parts taken from reference TRBV7-9 and TRBJ2-7, reads DTGVSQNPRHKITKRGQNVTFRCDPISEHNRLYWYRQTLGQGPEFLTYFQNEAQLEKSRLLSDRFSAERPKGSFSTLEIQRTEQGDSAMYLCASRDGQSPYEQYFGPGTRLTVT.

The J gene is TRBJ1-1, the V gene TRBV7-3, with D possibly being TRBD1 (5 bases). CDR3 length equals 13 residues. The germline V and J ends were trimmed by 1 base and 7 bases, with 10 bases remaining between them. Germline CDR1 and CDR2: SGHTA and FQGTGA. The CDR3 DNA reads as TGTGCCAGCAGCTTAAGCCAGGGCCATGAAGCTTTCTTT. Protein: CASSLSQGHEAFF.

This clone was seen a handful of times. The chain combines TRBV18 with TRBJ1-1; 7 nucleotides align to TRBD1. Trimming took 6 bases from V and 0 from J; bases not matched to a gene: 4. Germline V gene sequence: CDR1 KGHSH, CDR2 LQKENI. The length of the CDR3 is 14 residues. The CDR3 DNA follows: TGTGCCAGCTCCCCGGGACAGCTGAACACTGAAGCTTTCTTT. Protein: CASSPGQLNTEAFF. The whole variable domain, filled in from reference TRBV18 and TRBJ1-1, reads NAGVMQNPRHLVRRRGQEARLRCSPMKGHSHVYWYRQLPEEGLKFMVYLQKENIIDESGMPKERFSAEFPKEGPSILRIQQVVRGDSAAYFCASSPGQLNTEAFFGQGTRLTVV.

The gene calls are TRBV30 and TRBJ2-2; 7 nucleotides match TRBD1. The CDR3 extends over 14 amino acids. The germline V gene encodes CDR1 GTSNPN and CDR2 SVGIG (reference sequence). V trimming: 1 base; J trimming: 11 bases; junction bases outside the gene matches: 10. The CDR3 nucleotides are TGTGCCTGGAGTGCGAAGAACAGGGGCGGAGAGCTGTTTTTT. It is translated as CAWSAKNRGGELFF.

The rearrangement uses TRBV7-2 and TRBJ2-7; D is unclear. Germline V gives CDR1 SGHTA, CDR2 FQGNSA. V was clipped by 4 bases and J by 7 bases, with 14 bases between them. There are 13 residues in the CDR3. CDR3 nucleotide sequence: TGTGCCAGCAGCTCCCTTAGTTTGGGGGAGCAGTACTTC. Translation gives CASSSLSLGEQYF. Looking up the rest from reference TRBV7-2 and TRBJ2-7 gives the full variable domain: GAGVSQSPSNKVTEKGKDVELRCDPISGHTALYWYRQSLGQGLEFLIYFQGNSAPDKSGLPSDRFSAERTGGSVSTLTIQRTQQEDSAVYLCASSSLSLGEQYFGPGTRLTVT.

The chain links TRBV7-9 to TRBJ1-5; D is undetermined. Germline values: CDR1 SEHNR, CDR2 FQNEAQ (reference sequence). The CDR3 loop spans 14 amino acids. V was cut by 2 bases and J by 0 bases, with 5 bases left in between. As DNA, the CDR3 is TGTGCCAGCAGCTTATCCTATAGCAATCAGCCCCAGCATTTT. It codes for CASSLSYSNQPQHF.

The chain is built from TRBV14 and TRBJ2-1; 11 bases align to TRBD2. CDR1 is SGHDN, CDR2 FVKESK, per germline. V was pared by 3 bases and J by 7 bases, with 14 bases of the junction left unmatched. The CDR3 totals 18 residues. CDR3 residues: CASSHHNPTSGRSNEQFF. The DNA for the CDR3 is TGTGCCAGCAGCCACCACAACCCAACTAGCGGGAGATCAAATGAGCAGTTCTTC. The variable domain in full, completed from reference TRBV14 and TRBJ2-1, reads EAGVTQFPSHSVIEKGQTVTLRCDPISGHDNLYWYRRVMGKEIKFLLHFVKESKQDESGMPNNRFLAERTGGTYSTLKVQPAELEDSGVYFCASSHHNPTSGRSNEQFFGPGTRLTVL.

The V gene is TRBV13, the J gene TRBJ1-2, with 9 bases identical to TRBD1. CDR3 length: 17 amino acids. V lost 0 bases and J lost 7; bases outside the gene matches: 12. Germline V CDR1 and CDR2: PRHDT, FYEKMQ (reference sequence). The CDR3 loop is CASSLGPGPDRGGGYTF. For the CDR3, the DNA is TGTGCCAGCAGCTTAGGCCCCGGGCCGGACAGGGGAGGTGGCTACACCTTC.

The J gene is TRBJ2-7, the V gene TRBV6-1, with 10 nucleotides matching TRBD2. The CDR3 has 14 residues. CDR1 and CDR2 (germline): MNHNS, SASEGT. Losses at the gene ends were 7 bases for V and 4 bases for J; bases not matched to a gene: 7. The CDR3 DNA reads TGTGCCAGCACTGGCGGACTAGCGGATTACGAGCAGTACTTC. Translated, it gives CASTGGLADYEQYF.

The rearrangement uses TRBV19 and TRBJ2-5; TRBD2 agrees at 11 bases. Germline V gene lookup returns CDR1 LNHDA and CDR2 SQIVND (reference sequence). J was trimmed by 7 bases and V by 3 bases; bases with no gene match: 1. The CDR3 covers 13 residues. The CDR3 nucleotides read TGTGCCAGTAGTATGACTAGCGGGGCGACCCAGTACTTC. Translating it yields CASSMTSGATQYF.

This rearrangement joins TRBV5-1 to TRBJ1-2; TRBD1 might be the D (5 bases). CDR1 is SGHRS and CDR2 is YFSETQ in the germline V gene. The V and J ends lost 0 bases and 4 bases respectively, with 10 bases between them. This CDR3 is 14 amino acids long. In DNA form, the CDR3 reads TGCGCCAGCAGCTTGGAAATGGGGGGCTATGGCTACACCTTC. Translation: CASSLEMGGYGYTF.

The V gene is TRBV4-2, the J gene TRBJ1-3; D remains ambiguous. Trimming stripped 0 bases from V and 0 bases from J, with 9 bases between. Per the germline V gene, CDR1 is LGHNA and CDR2 is YNFKEQ. CDR3 length equals 16 residues. The CDR3 protein is CASSQDPMGSGNTIYF. The CDR3 bases are TGTGCCAGCAGCCAAGACCCCATGGGCTCTGGAAACACCATATATTTT.

The V and J genes are TRBV7-9 and TRBJ1-2; 8 nucleotides match TRBD1. This CDR3 spans 16 amino acids. Germline CDR1 SEHNR, CDR2 FQNEAQ (reference sequence). The trim removed 0 bases at V and 4 bases at J, leaving 7 bases unmatched. The DNA of the CDR3 is TGTGCCAGCAGCTTAGCGTTAACAGGGGGTACCTATGGCTACACCTTC. It yields the protein CASSLALTGGTYGYTF. The full variable domain, completed using reference TRBV7-9 and TRBJ1-2, is DTGVSQNPRHKITKRGQNVTFRCDPISEHNRLYWYRQTLGQGPEFLTYFQNEAQLEKSRLLSDRFSAERPKGSFSTLEIQRTEQGDSAMYLCASSLALTGGTYGYTFGSGTRLTVV.

V and J are TRBV5-8 and TRBJ2-5; D is undetermined. Germline V gene lookup returns CDR1 SGHTS and CDR2 YDEGEE. The CDR3 consists of 14 residues. V was cut by 0 bases and J by 0 bases, with 6 bases left in between. The CDR3 region is CASSLGQDQETQYF. DNA for the CDR3: TGTGCCAGCAGCTTGGGACAAGACCAAGAGACCCAGTACTTC.

V usage is TRBV5-4 and J usage is TRBJ1-1; 8 bases match TRBD1. V lost 3 bases, J lost 6 bases, and 4 bases stayed unmatched. Germline lookup yields CDR1 SGHNT and CDR2 YYREEE (reference sequence). This CDR3 has 13 residues. CDR3 amino acids: CASSSVTGAEAFF. The CDR3 region has the DNA TGTGCCAGCAGCTCAGTGACAGGGGCTGAAGCTTTCTTT.

J is TRBJ2-5 and V is TRBV5-1; D possibly corresponds to TRBD2 (5 bases). The CDR3 sequence is 14 residues long. Trimming removed 3 bases from V and 5 bases from J, with 14 bases in between. Germline V CDR1 and CDR2: SGHRS, YFSETQ. The CDR3 bases are TGCGCCAGCAGCTCCCCCGGGGAACGGGAGACCCAGTACTTC. Amino acid sequence: CASSSPGERETQYF.

This sequence joins TRBV5-1 and TRBJ2-3, with 10 positions matching TRBD2. This CDR3 contains 16 residues. Germline CDR1 and CDR2: SGHRS and YFSETQ. V shed 2 bases and J 3 bases; nucleotides not matched to a gene: 6. DNA for the CDR3: TGCGCCAGCAGCTTCCCCCTAGCGGGGGAAACAGATACGCAGTATTTT. It is translated as CASSFPLAGETDTQYF.

This clone has a handful of counts. This chain joins TRBV30 and TRBJ1-2; possible D gene TRBD1, 5 bases. Germline V CDR1 and CDR2: GTSNPN, SVGIG (reference sequence). The CDR3 has 14 amino acids. Trimming took off 2 bases at V and 9 bases at J, with 19 bases between the two ends. In nucleotides, the CDR3 is TGTGCCTGGAGTTCACCTCAACCAGGGACGAGCTACACCTTC. Encoded protein: CAWSSPQPGTSYTF.

V usage is TRBV4-2 and J usage is TRBJ1-1; D not resolved. This CDR3 is built from 15 residues. Trimming shortened V by 2 bases and J by 1 base, and 11 bases separated the two germline ends. Germline assignment: CDR1 LGHNA and CDR2 YNFKEQ. The CDR3 sequence is CASSQKDGENTEAFF. DNA for the CDR3: TGTGCCAGCAGCCAAAAGGACGGGGAGAACACTGAAGCTTTCTTT.

The CDR3 protein is CASSEWGTGERDTQYF. In DNA, the CDR3 is TGTGCCAGCAGTGAATGGGGGACAGGGGAGAGGGATACGCAGTATTTT. The chain employs TRBV6-1 and TRBJ2-3; 10 bases align to TRBD1. In germline, CDR1 is MNHNS, CDR2 SASEGT. Trimming removed 2 bases from V and 6 bases from J; junction bases left unmatched: 8. The CDR3 covers 16 residues.

V is TRBV19 and J is TRBJ2-7, with unresolved D. There are 11 residues in the CDR3. CDR1 and CDR2 (germline): LNHDA, SQIVND (reference sequence). Trimming cost V 5 bases and J 6 bases, with 8 bases left between them. The CDR3 DNA reads as TGTGCCAGTAGTCAAGAGTTCGAGCAGTACTTC. Protein sequence: CASSQEFEQYF.